Shown below are 10 T cell receptor beta chains from a single sample sequenced in a study of T cell responses to AZD1222 COVID-19 vaccine. Data came from immunoSEQ multiplex PCR; TCRdb stores just in-frame clones and leaves some out. Of 50,000 to 65,000 clones detected, about four fifths appear once; the ten largest clones hold over 20%. The sequences come from peripheral blood, collected 28 days after the second AZD1222 dose. The receptors here all came from an adult who received the AZD1222 COVID-19 vaccine.

This sequence joins TRBV4-1 and TRBJ2-1, with no clear D. V lost 0 bases to trimming and J lost 16 bases, with 19 bases between them. The germline V gene has CDR1 MGHRA and CDR2 YSYEKL. The CDR3 has 14 residues. DNA for the CDR3: TGCGCCAGCAGCCAAGATGGCTCTGGCGTCCTGGTTTTCTTC. Amino acids: CASSQDGSGVLVFF.

V is TRBV7-8 and J is TRBJ2-2, with D possibly being TRBD1 or TRBD2 (5 bases each). This CDR3 has 19 residues. V dropped 2 bases and J dropped 0 bases, with 19 bases sitting between them. Germline CDR1 and CDR2: SGHVS and FQNEAQ. Here the CDR3 reads CASSLRGRTTASNTGELFF. Written as DNA, the CDR3 is TGTGCCAGCAGCTTACGGGGCCGAACTACCGCGTCGAACACCGGGGAGCTGTTTTTT.

The V gene is TRBV5-4, the J gene TRBJ2-3; possible D gene TRBD2, 5 bases. The CDR3 length is 15 residues. From germline, CDR1 is SGHNT and CDR2 YYREEE (reference sequence). V lost 4 bases, J lost 0 bases, and 12 bases lay in between. CDR3 DNA sequence: TGTGCCAGCAGCCTGGACTCCCGGAGCACAGATACGCAGTATTTT. Translated: CASSLDSRSTDTQYF.

The chain links TRBV12-5 to TRBJ2-5; D is possibly TRBD2 (6 bases). The germline V gene encodes CDR1 LGHNT and CDR2 FRNRAP. V was trimmed by 4 bases and J by 3 bases, leaving 24 bases between them. The CDR3 covers 18 residues. CDR3 loop: CASGWGTPGSYSKETQYF. DNA for the CDR3: TGTGCTAGTGGTTGGGGGACTCCCGGCAGCTATTCCAAAGAGACCCAGTACTTC.

Note on this clone: The junction departs from the called germline gene at one end, perhaps through a read error. The genes are TRBV7-7 and TRBJ2-3; D is unclear. The length of the CDR3 is 15 residues. Germline CDR1 and CDR2: SSHAT and FNYEAQ (reference sequence). This CDR3 reads CASSLELSSTDTQYF. The CDR3 nucleotides read TGTGCTAGCAGCTTAGAATTGTCTAGCACAGATACGCAGTATTTT.

V and J are TRBV5-4 and TRBJ1-5; no clear D gene. Trimming left V 4 bases short and J 0 bases short, with 8 bases between. The CDR3 is 14 residues long. Germline V gene lookup returns CDR1 SGHNT and CDR2 YYREEE (reference sequence). The CDR3 reads CASSRQHSNQPQHF. CDR3 sequence (DNA): TGTGCCAGCAGCCGACAACATAGCAATCAGCCCCAGCATTTT.

This chain uses TRBV27 with TRBJ2-3; 8 nucleotides align to TRBD1. The CDR3 spans 17 residues. V lost 4 bases to trimming and J lost 2 bases; unmatched junction nucleotides: 11. CDR1 and CDR2 from the germline V gene are MNHEY and SMNVEV (reference sequence). The chain's CDR3 is CASSSRRDRRFTDTQYF. CDR3 DNA: TGTGCCAGCAGTTCACGCCGGGACAGGAGATTCACAGATACGCAGTATTTT.

This clone has a single count. The chain is built from TRBV15 and TRBJ2-7; a weak D match, TRBD1 (6 bases). The germline V and J ends were trimmed by 0 bases and 6 bases, with 21 bases remaining between them. Germline lookup yields CDR1 LNHNV and CDR2 YYDKDF (reference sequence). The CDR3 has 17 residues. The CDR3 loop reads CATSRDRGLKGVREQYF. The CDR3 coding sequence is TGTGCCACCAGCAGAGATAGGGGCCTTAAGGGGGTCCGCGAGCAGTACTTC. Full variable domain (remainder filled in from reference TRBV15 and TRBJ2-7): DAMVIQNPRYQVTQFGKPVTLSCSQTLNHNVMYWYQQKSSQAPKLLFHYYDKDFNNEADTPDNFQSRRPNTSFCFLDIRSPGLGDTAMYLCATSRDRGLKGVREQYFGPGTRLTVT.

This clone was seen once. The chain links TRBV7-3 to TRBJ2-1; 9 bases fit TRBD1. V gave up 5 bases and J gave up 7 bases; unmatched junction bases: 9. The CDR3 totals 15 residues. CDR1 SGHTA and CDR2 FQGTGA come from the germline V gene. The CDR3 reads CASSRTGTGLNEQFF. The CDR3 region has the DNA TGTGCCAGCAGCCGAACCGGGACAGGGTTGAATGAGCAGTTCTTC.

The gene calls are TRBV29-1 and TRBJ2-1; 8 bases line up with TRBD2. CDR1 and CDR2 from the germline V gene are SQVTM and ANQGSEA. V was pared by 5 bases and J by 3 bases, with 15 bases of the junction left unmatched. CDR3 length: 17 residues. CDR3 protein: CSVIPAAAGGRYNEQFF. The CDR3 DNA is TGCAGCGTTATTCCGGCGGCGGCGGGAGGCCGCTACAATGAGCAGTTCTTC.